This T cell receptor beta chain was found in a study of blood T cell repertoires in COVID-19. Study-wide background: Nucleic acid was either cDNA or gDNA, and it came from T cells, B-cell-depleted T cells, or PBMCs.

Sequencing was performed with immunoSEQ multiplex PCR; in TCRdb, only in-frame clones are kept and a portion is missing. Of just over 650,000 clones listed, 75% to 90% are singletons. The CDR3 covers 21 residues. The germline V gene has CDR1 SGHDN and CDR2 FVKESK. V was clipped by 2 bases and J by 9 bases; unmatched bases: 26. The chain uses TRBV14 and TRBJ2-1; 9 bases agree with TRBD1. Sequenced input: peripheral blood. This receptor was taken from a young woman with acute or convalescent COVID-19. The CDR3 region has the DNA TGTGCCAGCAGCCAAAGATCTTTAAGCTTTTGGACAGGGGTTAGTATTGGTGAGCAGTTCTTC. It yields the protein CASSQRSLSFWTGVSIGEQFF.